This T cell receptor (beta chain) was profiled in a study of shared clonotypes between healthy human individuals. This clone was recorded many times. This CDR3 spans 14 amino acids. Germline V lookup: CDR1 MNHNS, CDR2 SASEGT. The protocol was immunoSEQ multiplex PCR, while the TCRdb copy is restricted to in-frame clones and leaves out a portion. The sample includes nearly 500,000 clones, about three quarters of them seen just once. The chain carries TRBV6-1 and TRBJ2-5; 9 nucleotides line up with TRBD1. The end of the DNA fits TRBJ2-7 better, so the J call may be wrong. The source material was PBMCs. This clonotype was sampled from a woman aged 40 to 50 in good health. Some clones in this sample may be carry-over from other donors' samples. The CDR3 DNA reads TGTGCCAGCAGTCCGACAGGGGGGCTCTACGAGCAGTACTTC. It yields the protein CASSPTGGLYEQYF.